The 9 T cell receptor beta chains presented below share a single source sample, sequenced in a study of T cell changes during pregnancy in multiple sclerosis. Generated by immunoSEQ multiplex PCR, the TCRdb table keeps only in-frame clones and is missing some. The sample holds 35,000 to 40,000 clones, about 88% seen once. The material was CD4+ T cells from peripheral blood mononuclear cells, obtained before pregnancy. The source of these receptors is a female donor with multiple sclerosis, enrolled in a pregnancy study.

This rearrangement joins TRBV6-5 to TRBJ2-7; 11 nucleotides match TRBD1. The CDR3 sequence is 16 residues long. Germline CDR1 and CDR2: MNHEY and SVGAGI. After removal of 0 bases from V and 2 bases from J, the junction contained 3 bases not matched to a gene. The CDR3 is CASSYSGTGGTYEQYF. The CDR3 nucleotides read TGTGCCAGCAGTTACTCTGGGACAGGGGGGACCTACGAGCAGTACTTC.

The chain couples TRBV10-3 to TRBJ2-7, with a tentative D call TRBD1 (5 bases). Germline assignment: CDR1 ENHRY and CDR2 SYGVKD. Deletions cut 4 bases from V and 3 bases from J, with 13 bases between. The CDR3 has 14 residues. The CDR3 is CAISAASQGYEQYF. The CDR3 nucleotides are TGTGCCATCAGTGCGGCTTCCCAGGGCTACGAGCAGTACTTC.

This chain links TRBV18 with TRBJ2-5, with 7 bases identical to TRBD2. The CDR3 is 16 residues long. V was pared by 6 bases and J by 5 bases, with 15 bases of the junction left unmatched. CDR1 and CDR2 from the germline V gene are KGHSH and LQKENI. CDR3 amino acids: CASSRRASSGDETQYF. The CDR3 DNA follows: TGTGCCAGCTCGCGGAGGGCTTCTAGCGGCGACGAGACCCAGTACTTC.

This chain links TRBV4-2 with TRBJ2-1, with D possibly being TRBD1 (5 bases). Per the germline V gene, CDR1 is LGHNA and CDR2 is YNFKEQ. The CDR3 contains 16 residues. V lost 0 bases and J lost 6, with 15 bases in between. The CDR3 sequence is CASSQEGRGAGNEQFF. Written as DNA, the CDR3 is TGTGCCAGCAGCCAAGAGGGTCGTGGGGCCGGCAATGAGCAGTTCTTC.

This clone showed up just a few times. The chain joins TRBV6-6 to TRBJ1-2; maybe TRBD1 (6 bases). CDR1 and CDR2 from the germline V gene are MNHNY and SVGAGI (reference sequence). V shed 6 bases and J shed 1 base, with 12 bases lying between them. This CDR3 is 14 amino acids long. CDR3 DNA sequence: TGTGCCAGCAGGGGGGCAGAGTTTAACTATGGCTACACCTTC. Amino acid sequence: CASRGAEFNYGYTF.

This clone has only one observation. V and J are TRBV11-3 and TRBJ2-1, with D perhaps matching TRBD1 (6 bases). CDR1 and CDR2 from the germline V gene are SGHNT and YENEEA. The CDR3 length is 14 residues. Trimming took off 6 bases at V and 4 bases at J, with 13 bases between the two ends. In DNA form, the CDR3 reads TGTGCCAGCAGTCTTGGACAGTATTACAATGAGCAGTTCTTC. Encoded protein: CASSLGQYYNEQFF.

The chain uses TRBV6-5 and TRBJ2-5, with D perhaps matching TRBD2 (6 bases). CDR3 length equals 14 residues. Per the germline V gene, CDR1 is MNHEY and CDR2 is SVGAGI. Trimming took off 4 bases at V and 4 bases at J, with 13 bases between the two ends. The CDR3 sequence is CASSSYSGLETQYF. The CDR3 DNA follows: TGTGCCAGCAGTTCTTATAGCGGCCTAGAGACCCAGTACTTC.

The chain has TRBV19 and TRBJ1-4; TRBD1 matches at 10 bases. Looked up from germline, CDR1 is LNHDA and CDR2 is SQIVND (reference sequence). The CDR3 has 14 residues. J was trimmed by 8 bases and V by 5 bases; bases with no gene match: 5. CDR3 in DNA: TGTGCCAGTAGTGCCGGACAGGGGGTAGAAAAACTGTTTTTT. Its protein product is CASSAGQGVEKLFF.

A single count supports this clone. The CDR3 sequence: CASSLTTGGTGELFF. In DNA, the CDR3 is TGCGCCAGCAGCCTAACGACAGGGGGAACCGGGGAGCTGTTTTTT. The chain uses TRBV5-1 and TRBJ2-2; 9 bases fit TRBD1. The germline gives CDR1 SGHRS, CDR2 YFSETQ. The CDR3 covers 15 residues. V shed 4 bases and J 5 bases; nucleotides not matched to a gene: 6.